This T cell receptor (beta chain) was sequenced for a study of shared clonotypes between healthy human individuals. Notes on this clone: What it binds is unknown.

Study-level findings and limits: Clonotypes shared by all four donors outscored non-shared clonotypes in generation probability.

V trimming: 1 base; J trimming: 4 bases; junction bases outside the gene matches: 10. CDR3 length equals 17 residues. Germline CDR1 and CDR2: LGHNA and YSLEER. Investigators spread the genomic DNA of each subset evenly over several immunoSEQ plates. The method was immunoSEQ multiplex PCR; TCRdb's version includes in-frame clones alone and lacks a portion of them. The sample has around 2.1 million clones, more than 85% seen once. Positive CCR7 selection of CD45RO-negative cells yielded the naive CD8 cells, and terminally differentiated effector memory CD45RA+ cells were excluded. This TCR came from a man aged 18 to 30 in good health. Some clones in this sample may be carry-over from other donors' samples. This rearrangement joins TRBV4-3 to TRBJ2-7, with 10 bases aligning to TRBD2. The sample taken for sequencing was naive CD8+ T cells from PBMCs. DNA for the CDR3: TGCGCCAGCAGCCAAGGTGACCGACTAGCGGGCAGTTACGAGCAGTACTTC. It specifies CASSQGDRLAGSYEQYF.